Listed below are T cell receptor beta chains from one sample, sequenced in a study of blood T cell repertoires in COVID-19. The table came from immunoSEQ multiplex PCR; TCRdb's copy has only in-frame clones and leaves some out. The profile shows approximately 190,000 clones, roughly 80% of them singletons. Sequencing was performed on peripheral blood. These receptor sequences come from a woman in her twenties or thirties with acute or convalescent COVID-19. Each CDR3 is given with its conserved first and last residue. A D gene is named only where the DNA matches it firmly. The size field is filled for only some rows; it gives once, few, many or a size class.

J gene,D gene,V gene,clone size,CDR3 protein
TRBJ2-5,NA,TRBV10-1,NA,CASSDPLEETQYF
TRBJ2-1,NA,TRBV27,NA,CASSLYARIRSYNEQFF
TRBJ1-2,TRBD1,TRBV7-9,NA,CASASRDSRNYGYTF
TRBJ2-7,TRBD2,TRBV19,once,CASSSGGPSYEQYF
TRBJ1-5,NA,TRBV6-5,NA,CASRPGEQPQHF
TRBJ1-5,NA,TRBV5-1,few,CASSLDGNQPQHF
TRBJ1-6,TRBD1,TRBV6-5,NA,CATNLGTGDSPLHF
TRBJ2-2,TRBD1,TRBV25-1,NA,CASSEWGQGTGELFF
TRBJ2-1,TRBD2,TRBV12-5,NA,CASGIELAGGRNEQFF
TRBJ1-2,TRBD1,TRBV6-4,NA,CASSDYRGGGYTF
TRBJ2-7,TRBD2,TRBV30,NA,CAWSYGGGEQYF
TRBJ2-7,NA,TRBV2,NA,CASIRGEGGEQYF
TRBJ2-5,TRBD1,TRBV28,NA,CASSPPWDRGGETQYF
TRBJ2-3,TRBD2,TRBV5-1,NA,CASSLVSGRALSTQYF
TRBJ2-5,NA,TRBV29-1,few,CSVEALEETQYF
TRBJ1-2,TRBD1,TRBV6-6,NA,CASSYSTGQNGGYTF
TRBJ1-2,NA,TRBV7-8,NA,CASSRGLSGYTF
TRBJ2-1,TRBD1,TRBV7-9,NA,CASSLHVGQGRHEQFF
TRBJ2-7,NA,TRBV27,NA,CASSFSFIGSEQYF
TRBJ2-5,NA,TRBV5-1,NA,CASSLGTNSYQETQYF
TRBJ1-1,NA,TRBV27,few,CASSLQRTRGGAFF
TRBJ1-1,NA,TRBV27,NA,CASRLTVNTEAFF
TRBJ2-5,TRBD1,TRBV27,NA,CASRQTTGGIQETQYF
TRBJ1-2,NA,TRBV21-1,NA,CASSPRQGCLGYTF